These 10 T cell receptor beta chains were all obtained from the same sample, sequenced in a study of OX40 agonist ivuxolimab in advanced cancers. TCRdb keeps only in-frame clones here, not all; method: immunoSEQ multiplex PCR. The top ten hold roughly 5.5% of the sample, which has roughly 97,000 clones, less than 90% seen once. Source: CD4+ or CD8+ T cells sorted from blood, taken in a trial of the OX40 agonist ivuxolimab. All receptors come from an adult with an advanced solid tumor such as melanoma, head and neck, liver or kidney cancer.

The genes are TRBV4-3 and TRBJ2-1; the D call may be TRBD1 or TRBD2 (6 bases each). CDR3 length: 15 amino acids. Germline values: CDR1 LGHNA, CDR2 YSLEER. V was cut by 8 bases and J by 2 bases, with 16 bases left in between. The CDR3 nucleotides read TGCGCCAGCGGGGGGCGGGGTCGCCCCTACAATGAGCAGTTCTTC. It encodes CASGGRGRPYNEQFF.

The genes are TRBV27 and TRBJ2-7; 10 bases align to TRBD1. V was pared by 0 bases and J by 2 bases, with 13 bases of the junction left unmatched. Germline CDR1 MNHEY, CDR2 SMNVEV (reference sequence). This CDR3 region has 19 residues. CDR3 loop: CASSLSTYPGQGKTYEQYF. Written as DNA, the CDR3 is TGTGCCAGCAGTTTATCGACCTACCCGGGACAGGGGAAAACCTACGAGCAGTACTTC.

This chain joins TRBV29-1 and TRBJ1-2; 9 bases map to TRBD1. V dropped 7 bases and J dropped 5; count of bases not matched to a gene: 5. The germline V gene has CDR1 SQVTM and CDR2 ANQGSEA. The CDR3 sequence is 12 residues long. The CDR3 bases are TGCAGCGCCCGGACAGGGGAATATGGCTACACCTTC. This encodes CSARTGEYGYTF.

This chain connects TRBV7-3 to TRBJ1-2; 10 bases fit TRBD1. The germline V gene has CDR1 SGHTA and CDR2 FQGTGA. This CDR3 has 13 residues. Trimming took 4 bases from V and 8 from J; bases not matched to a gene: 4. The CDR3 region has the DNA TGTGCCAGCAGCTCGGGACAGGGGACCGGCTACACCTTC. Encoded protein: CASSSGQGTGYTF.

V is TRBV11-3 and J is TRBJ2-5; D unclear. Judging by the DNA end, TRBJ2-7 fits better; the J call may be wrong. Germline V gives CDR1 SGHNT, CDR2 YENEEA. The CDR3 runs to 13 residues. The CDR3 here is CASSLGQVDEQYF. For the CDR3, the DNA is TGTGCCAGCAGCTTAGGCCAGGTAGACGAGCAGTACTTC.

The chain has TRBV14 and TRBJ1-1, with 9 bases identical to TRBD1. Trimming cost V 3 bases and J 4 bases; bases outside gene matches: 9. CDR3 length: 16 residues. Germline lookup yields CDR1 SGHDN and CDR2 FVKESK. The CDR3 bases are TGTGCCAGCAGCCAGGGTTCCGGACAGGGGCGCACTGAAGCTTTCTTT. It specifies CASSQGSGQGRTEAFF.

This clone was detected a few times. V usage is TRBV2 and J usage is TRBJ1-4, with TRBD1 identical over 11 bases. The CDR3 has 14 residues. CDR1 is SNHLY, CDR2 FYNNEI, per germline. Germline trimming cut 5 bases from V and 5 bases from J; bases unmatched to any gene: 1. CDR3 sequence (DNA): TGTGCCAGCAGTAGGGACAGGGGGAATGAAAAACTGTTTTTT. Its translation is CASSRDRGNEKLFF.

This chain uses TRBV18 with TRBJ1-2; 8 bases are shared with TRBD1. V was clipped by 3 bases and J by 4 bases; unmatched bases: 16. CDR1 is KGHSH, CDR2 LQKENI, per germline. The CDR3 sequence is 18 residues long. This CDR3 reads CASSPTGTGPAGRYGYTF. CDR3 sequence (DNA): TGTGCCAGCTCACCCACCGGGACAGGTCCCGCGGGGCGCTATGGCTACACCTTC.

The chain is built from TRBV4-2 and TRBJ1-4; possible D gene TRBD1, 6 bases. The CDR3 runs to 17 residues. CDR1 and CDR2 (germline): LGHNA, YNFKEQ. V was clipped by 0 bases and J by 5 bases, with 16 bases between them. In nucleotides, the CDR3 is TGTGCCAGCAGCCAAGAGAGGGGTCGGGGGGGCAATGAAAAACTGTTTTTT. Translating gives CASSQERGRGGNEKLFF.

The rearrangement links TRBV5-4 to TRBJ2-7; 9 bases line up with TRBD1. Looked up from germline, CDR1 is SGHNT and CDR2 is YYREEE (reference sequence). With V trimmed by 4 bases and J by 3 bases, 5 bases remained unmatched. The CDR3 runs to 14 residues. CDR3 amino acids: CASSPGQGNYEQYF. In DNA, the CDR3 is TGTGCCAGCAGCCCGGGACAGGGTAACTACGAGCAGTACTTC.